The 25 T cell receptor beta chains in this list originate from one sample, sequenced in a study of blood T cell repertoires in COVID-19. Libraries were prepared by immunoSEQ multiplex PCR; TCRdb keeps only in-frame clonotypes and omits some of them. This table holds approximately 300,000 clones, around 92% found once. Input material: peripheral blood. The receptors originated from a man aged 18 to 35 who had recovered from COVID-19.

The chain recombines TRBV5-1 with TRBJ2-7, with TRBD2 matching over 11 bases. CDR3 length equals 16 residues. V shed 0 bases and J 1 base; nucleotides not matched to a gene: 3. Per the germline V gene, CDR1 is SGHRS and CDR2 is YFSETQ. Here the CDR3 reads CASSLEASGRSYEQYF. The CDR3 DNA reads TGCGCCAGCAGCTTGGAGGCTAGCGGGAGGTCCTACGAGCAGTACTTC.

The CDR3 bases are TGTGCCAGCAGCCTCCGGGACACTGAAGCTTTCTTT. Translating gives CASSLRDTEAFF. The J gene is TRBJ1-1, the V gene TRBV11-2; D is ambiguous. Germline CDR1 reads SGHAT; CDR2 reads FQNNGV. This CDR3 is 12 amino acids long. Trimming pared 5 bases from V and 3 bases from J, leaving 7 bases between.

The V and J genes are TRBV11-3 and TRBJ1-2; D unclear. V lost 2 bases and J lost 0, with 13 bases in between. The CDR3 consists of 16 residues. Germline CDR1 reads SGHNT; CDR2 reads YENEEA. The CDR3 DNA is TGTGCCAGCAGCTTAATCAGGAGGGAGCCTAACTATGGCTACACCTTC. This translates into CASSLIRREPNYGYTF.

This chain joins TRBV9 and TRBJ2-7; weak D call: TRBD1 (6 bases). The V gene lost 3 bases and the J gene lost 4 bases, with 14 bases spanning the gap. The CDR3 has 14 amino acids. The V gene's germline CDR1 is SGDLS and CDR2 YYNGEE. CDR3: CASSASTGPYEQYF. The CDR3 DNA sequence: TGTGCCAGCAGCGCCTCGACAGGCCCGTACGAGCAGTACTTC.

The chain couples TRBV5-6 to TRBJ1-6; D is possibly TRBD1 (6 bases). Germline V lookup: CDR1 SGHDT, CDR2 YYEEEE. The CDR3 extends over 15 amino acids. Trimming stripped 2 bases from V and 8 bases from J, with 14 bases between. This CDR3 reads CASSLTWTADSPLHF. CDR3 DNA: TGTGCCAGCAGCTTAACCTGGACAGCTGATTCACCCCTCCACTTT.

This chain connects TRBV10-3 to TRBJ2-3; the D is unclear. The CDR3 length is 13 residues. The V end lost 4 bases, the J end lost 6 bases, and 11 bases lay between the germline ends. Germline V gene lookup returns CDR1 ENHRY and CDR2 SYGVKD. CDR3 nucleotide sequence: TGTGCCATCAGTGCACGGAGCGAGGATACGCAGTATTTT. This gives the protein CAISARSEDTQYF.

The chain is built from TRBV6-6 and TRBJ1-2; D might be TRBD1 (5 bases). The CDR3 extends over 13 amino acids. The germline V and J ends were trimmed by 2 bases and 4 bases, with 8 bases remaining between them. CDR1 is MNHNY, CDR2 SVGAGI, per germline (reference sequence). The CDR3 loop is CASSYQTVYGYTF. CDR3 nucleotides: TGTGCCAGCAGTTACCAGACAGTCTATGGCTACACCTTC.

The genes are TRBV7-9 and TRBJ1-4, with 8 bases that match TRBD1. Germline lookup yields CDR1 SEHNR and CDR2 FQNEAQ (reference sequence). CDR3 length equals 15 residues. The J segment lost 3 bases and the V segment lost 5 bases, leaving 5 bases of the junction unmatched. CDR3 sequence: CASSPQGVANEKLFF. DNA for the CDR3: TGTGCCAGCAGCCCACAGGGGGTGGCTAATGAAAAACTGTTTTTT.

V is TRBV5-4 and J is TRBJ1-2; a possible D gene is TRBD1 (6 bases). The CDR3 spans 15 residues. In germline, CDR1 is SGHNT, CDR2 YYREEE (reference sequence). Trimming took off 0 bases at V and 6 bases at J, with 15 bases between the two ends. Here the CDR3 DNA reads TGTGCCAGCAGCTTGGCGGGCAGGGGCTTAGATGGCTACACCTTC. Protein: CASSLAGRGLDGYTF.

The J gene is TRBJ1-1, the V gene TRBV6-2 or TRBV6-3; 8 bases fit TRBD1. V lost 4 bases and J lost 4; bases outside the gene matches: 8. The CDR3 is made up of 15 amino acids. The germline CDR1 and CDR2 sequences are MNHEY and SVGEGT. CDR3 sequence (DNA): TGTGCCAGCAGTTCCACAGGGGGGATAAGCACTGAAGCTTTCTTT. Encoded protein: CASSSTGGISTEAFF.

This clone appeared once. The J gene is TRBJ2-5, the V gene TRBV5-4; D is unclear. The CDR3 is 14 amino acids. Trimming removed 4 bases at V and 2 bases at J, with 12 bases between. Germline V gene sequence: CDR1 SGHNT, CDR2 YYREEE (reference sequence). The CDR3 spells CASSPVAGQETQYF. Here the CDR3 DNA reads TGTGCCAGCAGCCCCGTCGCAGGTCAAGAGACCCAGTACTTC. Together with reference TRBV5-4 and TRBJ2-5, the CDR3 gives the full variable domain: ETGVTQSPTHLIKTRGQQVTLRCSSQSGHNTVSWYQQALGQGPQFIFQYYREEENGRGNFPPRFSGLQFPNYSSELNVNALELDDSALYLCASSPVAGQETQYFGPGTRLLVL.

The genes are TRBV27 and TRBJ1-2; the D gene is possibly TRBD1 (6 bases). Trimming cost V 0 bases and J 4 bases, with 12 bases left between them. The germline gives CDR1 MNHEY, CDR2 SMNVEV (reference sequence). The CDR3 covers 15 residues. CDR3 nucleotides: TGTGCCAGCAGTTTATCGAAGGGGACACTCTATGGCTACACCTTC. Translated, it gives CASSLSKGTLYGYTF.

Written as DNA, the CDR3 is TGTGCCAGCAGCGTAGATCAGGGCTCAGATACGCAGTATTTT. Translated: CASSVDQGSDTQYF. The chain recombines TRBV9 with TRBJ2-3, with TRBD1 as a possible D gene (5 bases). V dropped 0 bases and J dropped 4 bases, with 9 bases sitting between them. Germline V gives CDR1 SGDLS, CDR2 YYNGEE. This CDR3 contains 14 residues.

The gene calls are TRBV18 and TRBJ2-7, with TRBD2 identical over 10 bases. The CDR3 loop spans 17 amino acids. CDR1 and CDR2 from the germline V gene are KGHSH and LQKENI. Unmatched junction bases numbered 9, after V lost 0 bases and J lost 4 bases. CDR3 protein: CASSPPAAGGPRYEQYF. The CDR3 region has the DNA TGTGCCAGCTCACCACCTGCAGCGGGAGGGCCAAGGTACGAGCAGTACTTC.

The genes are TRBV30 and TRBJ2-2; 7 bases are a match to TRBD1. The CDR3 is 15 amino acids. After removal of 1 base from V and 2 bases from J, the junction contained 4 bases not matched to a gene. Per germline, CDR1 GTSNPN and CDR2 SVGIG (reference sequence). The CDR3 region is CAWSDRGYNTGELFF. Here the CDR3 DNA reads TGTGCCTGGAGTGACAGGGGTTACAACACCGGGGAGCTGTTTTTT. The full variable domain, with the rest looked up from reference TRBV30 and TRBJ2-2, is SQTIHQWPATLVQPVGSPLSLECTVEGTSNPNLYWYRQAAGRGLQLLFYSVGIGQISSEVPQNLSASRPQDRQFILSSKKLLLSDSGFYLCAWSDRGYNTGELFFGEGSRLTVL.

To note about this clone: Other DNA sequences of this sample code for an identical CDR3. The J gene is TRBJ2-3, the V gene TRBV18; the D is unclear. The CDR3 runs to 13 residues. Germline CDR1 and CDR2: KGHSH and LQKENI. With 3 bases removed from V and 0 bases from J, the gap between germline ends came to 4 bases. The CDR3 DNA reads TGTGCCAGCTCACCCCCTAGCACAGATACGCAGTATTTT. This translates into CASSPPSTDTQYF.

The CDR3 spells CASSRGSGSGTGELFF. As DNA, the CDR3 is TGTGCCAGCAGCCGAGGGAGCGGGAGTGGGACCGGGGAGCTGTTTTTT. The V gene is TRBV3-1 (or the pseudogene TRBV3-2), the J gene TRBJ2-2; TRBD2 aligns across 8 bases. This CDR3 has 16 residues. CDR1 is LGHDT and CDR2 is YNNKEL in the germline V gene (reference sequence). V shed 4 bases, J shed 5 bases, and the junction held 9 bases outside the gene matches.

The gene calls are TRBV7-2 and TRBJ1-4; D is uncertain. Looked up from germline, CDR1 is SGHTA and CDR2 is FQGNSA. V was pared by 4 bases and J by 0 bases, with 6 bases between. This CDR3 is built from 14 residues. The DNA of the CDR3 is TGTGCCAGCAGCTCGGGTACAACTAATGAAAAACTGTTTTTT. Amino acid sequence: CASSSGTTNEKLFF.

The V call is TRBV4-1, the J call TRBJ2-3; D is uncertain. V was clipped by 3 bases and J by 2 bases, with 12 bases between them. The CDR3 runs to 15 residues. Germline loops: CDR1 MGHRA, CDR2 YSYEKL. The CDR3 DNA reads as TGCGCCAGCAGCCAGATGACGCAGGCCACAGATACGCAGTATTTT. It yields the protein CASSQMTQATDTQYF.

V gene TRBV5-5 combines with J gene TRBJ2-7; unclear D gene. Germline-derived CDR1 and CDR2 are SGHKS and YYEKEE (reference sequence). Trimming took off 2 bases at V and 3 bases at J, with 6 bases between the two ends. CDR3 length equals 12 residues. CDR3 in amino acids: CASSLPSYEQYF. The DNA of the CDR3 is TGTGCCAGCAGCTTACCTAGCTACGAGCAGTACTTC. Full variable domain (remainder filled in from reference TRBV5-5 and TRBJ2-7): DAGVTQSPTHLIKTRGQQVTLRCSPISGHKSVSWYQQVLGQGPQFIFQYYEKEERGRGNFPDRFSARQFPNYSSELNVNALLLGDSALYLCASSLPSYEQYFGPGTRLTVT.

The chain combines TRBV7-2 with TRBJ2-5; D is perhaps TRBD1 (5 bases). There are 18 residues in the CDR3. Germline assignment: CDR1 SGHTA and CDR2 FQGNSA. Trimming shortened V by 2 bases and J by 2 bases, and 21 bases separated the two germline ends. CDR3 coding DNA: TGTGCCAGCAGCTTAATTGTTGTTCACAGGTCAGCGCAAGAGACCCAGTACTTC. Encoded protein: CASSLIVVHRSAQETQYF.

The CDR3 bases are TGTGCCAGCAGTGCCCCCGGACAGGGGAACACTGAAGCTTTCTTT. Amino acids: CASSAPGQGNTEAFF. This chain connects TRBV27 to TRBJ1-1, with 8 bases fitting TRBD1. The V segment lost 5 bases and the J segment 1 base; nucleotides outside the gene matches: 6. The CDR3 sequence is 15 residues long. The V gene's germline CDR1 is MNHEY and CDR2 SMNVEV (reference sequence).

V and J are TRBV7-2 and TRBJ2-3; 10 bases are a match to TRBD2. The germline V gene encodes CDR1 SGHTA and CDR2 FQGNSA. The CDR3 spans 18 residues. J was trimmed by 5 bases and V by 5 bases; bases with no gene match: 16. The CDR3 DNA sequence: TGTGCCAGCAGCCTGGGGGCTCTAGCGGGGGCCCCGGGAGATACGCAGTATTTT. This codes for CASSLGALAGAPGDTQYF. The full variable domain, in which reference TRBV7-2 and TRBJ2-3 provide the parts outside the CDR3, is GAGVSQSPSNKVTEKGKDVELRCDPISGHTALYWYRQSLGQGLEFLIYFQGNSAPDKSGLPSDRFSAERTGGSVSTLTIQRTQQEDSAVYLCASSLGALAGAPGDTQYFGPGTRLTVL.

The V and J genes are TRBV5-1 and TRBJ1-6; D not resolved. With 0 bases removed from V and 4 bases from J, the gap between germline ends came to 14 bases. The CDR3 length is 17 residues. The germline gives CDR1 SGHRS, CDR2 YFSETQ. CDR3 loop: CASSLDAGALYNSPLHF. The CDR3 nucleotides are TGCGCCAGCAGCTTGGATGCAGGCGCCCTGTATAATTCACCCCTCCACTTT.

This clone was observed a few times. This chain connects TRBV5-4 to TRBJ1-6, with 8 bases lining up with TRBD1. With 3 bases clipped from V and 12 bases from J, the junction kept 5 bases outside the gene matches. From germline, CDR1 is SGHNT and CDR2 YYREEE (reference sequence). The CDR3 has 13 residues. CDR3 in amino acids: CASSSGGGGPLHF. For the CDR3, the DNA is TGTGCCAGCAGCTCAGGGGGCGGGGGACCCCTCCACTTT.